The rows below give T cell receptor beta chains drawn from one sample of a study of CD8 T cells in Susac syndrome. TCRdb processed the immunoSEQ multiplex PCR reads anew with MiXCR; each CDR3 protein has one entry. The table includes some 110,000 distinct CDR3 sequences, nearly 96% detected once. The sequencing sample was made of CD4+ T cells from PBMCs. Every receptor here comes from a human donor with Susac syndrome. CDR3s include the opening cysteine and the closing phenylalanine or tryptophan. A D gene is named only where the DNA matches it firmly. The size of a clone is reported for some rows only, either as once, few or many, or as a class for expanded clones.

clone size	V gene	D gene	J gene	CDR3 protein	CDR3 DNA
.	TRBV12-3/TRBV12-4	.	TRBJ2-7	CASSFGGFYEQYF	TGTGCCAGCAGTTTCGGGGGTTTTTACGAGCAGTACTTC
.	TRBV20-1	TRBD1	TRBJ1-2	CSARAGGQGGYGYTF	TGCAGTGCTAGAGCGGGGGGACAGGGAGGCTATGGCTACACCTTC
.	TRBV11-1	TRBD2	TRBJ2-1	CASSPRRLAGTYNEQFF	TGTGCCAGCAGCCCACGTAGGCTAGCGGGGACCTACAATGAGCAGTTCTTC
.	TRBV9	.	TRBJ2-1	CASSVGGSPSNEQFF	TGTGCCAGCAGCGTAGGTGGGAGCCCCTCCAATGAGCAGTTCTTC
.	TRBV9	TRBD2	TRBJ2-2	CASSAGTSHITGELFF	TGTGCCAGCAGCGCCGGGACTAGTCATATCACCGGGGAGCTGTTTTTT
.	TRBV6-5	.	TRBJ1-1	CASSPRAATEAFF	TGTGCCAGCAGTCCCAGGGCGGCCACTGAAGCTTTCTTT
.	TRBV4-1	.	TRBJ2-1	CASSQEIGNFNEQFF	TGCGCCAGCAGCCAAGAAATCGGGAATTTCAATGAGCAGTTCTTC
.	TRBV9	.	TRBJ2-1	CASSFSAYNEQFF	TGTGCCAGCAGCTTCTCCGCCTACAATGAGCAGTTCTTC
.	TRBV4-1	TRBD2	TRBJ2-7	CASSPSETSVNYEQYF	TGCGCCAGCAGCCCTTCAGAGACTAGCGTAAACTACGAGCAGTACTTC
once	TRBV13	.	TRBJ2-1	CASSLAGRIYNEQFF	TGTGCCAGCAGCTTAGCGGGGCGGATCTACAATGAGCAGTTCTTC
.	TRBV20-1	.	TRBJ2-7	CSARATGAIYEQYF	TGCAGTGCTAGAGCTACCGGGGCCATATACGAGCAGTACTTC
.	TRBV3-1	TRBD2	TRBJ2-1	CASSQETTSGNNEQFF	TGTGCCAGCAGCCAAGAAACGACTAGCGGGAATAATGAGCAGTTCTTC
.	TRBV15	.	TRBJ2-5	CATSRDPRGTQYF	TGTGCCACCAGCAGAGATCCCCGTGGGACCCAGTACTTC
once	TRBV29-1	.	TRBJ1-1	CSANRARNTEAFF	TGCAGCGCCAACAGGGCGCGGAACACTGAAGCTTTCTTT
.	TRBV20-1	TRBD1	TRBJ1-2	CSARDRDRGRNYGYTF	TGCAGTGCTAGAGATAGGGACAGGGGGAGAAACTATGGCTACACCTTC
.	TRBV6-5	TRBD1	TRBJ2-2	CASSRDRVAGELFF	TGTGCCAGCAGTCGGGACAGGGTTGCCGGGGAGCTGTTTTTT
.	TRBV5-4	TRBD2	TRBJ2-4	CASSLAGALKNIQYF	TGTGCCAGCAGTTTAGCGGGAGCGCTTAAAAACATTCAGTACTTC
.	TRBV20-1	.	TRBJ2-5	CSARDPRVGQETQYF	TGCAGTGCTAGAGATCCCAGAGTGGGGCAAGAGACCCAGTACTTC
.	TRBV2	.	TRBJ2-7	CASSEHSYEQYF	TGTGCCAGCAGTGAACATTCCTACGAGCAGTACTTC
.	TRBV6-5	.	TRBJ1-2	CASSYKGAKIGYTF	TGTGCCAGCAGTTATAAGGGCGCCAAGATCGGCTACACCTTC
.	TRBV29-1	.	TRBJ2-2	CSVVGGVIGELFF	TGCAGCGTTGTTGGGGGAGTGATCGGGGAGCTGTTTTTT
.	TRBV29-1	.	TRBJ2-3	CSVEEGATHTDTQYF	TGCAGCGTTGAAGAAGGGGCCACCCACACAGATACGCAGTATTTT
.	TRBV7-2	.	TRBJ1-1	CASSSGRGGHTFF	TGTGCCAGCAGCTCCGGACGGGGGGGCCATACTTTCTTT
.	TRBV30	TRBD1	TRBJ1-5	CAWRPTGLSNQPQHF	TGTGCCTGGAGGCCGACAGGGCTTAGCAATCAGCCCCAGCATTTT
.	TRBV5-1	.	TRBJ2-7	CASSLLSTAVYEQYF	TGCGCCAGCAGCTTGCTATCGACAGCCGTCTACGAGCAGTACTTC
.	TRBV29-1	.	TRBJ2-2	CSVLRNTGELFF	TGCAGCGTTTTAAGGAACACCGGGGAGCTGTTTTTT
.	TRBV29-1	.	TRBJ2-3	CSVEDPGTLLSTDTQYF	TGCAGCGTTGAAGACCCCGGGACACTACTTAGCACAGATACGCAGTATTTT
once	TRBV4-1	.	TRBJ1-2	CASSQDTNYGYTF	TGCGCCAGCAGCCAAGACACCAACTATGGCTACACCTTC
.	TRBV20-1	TRBD1	TRBJ1-5	CSANPTTGKINQPQHF	TGCAGTGCTAACCCAACGACAGGGAAGATTAATCAGCCCCAGCATTTT
.	TRBV7-9	.	TRBJ1-2	CASSFIETWSGQKEGYTF	TGTGCCAGCAGCTTCATTGAGACGTGGTCAGGCCAAAAGGAGGGCTACACCTTC
.	TRBV12-3/TRBV12-4	TRBD2	TRBJ2-3	CASSYRGSGSGTDTQYF	TGTGCCAGCAGTTATCGTGGTAGCGGGAGCGGCACAGATACGCAGTATTTT
.	TRBV29-1	.	TRBJ1-4	CSVDEGYEKLFF	TGCAGCGTTGATGAAGGGTATGAAAAACTGTTTTTT
.	TRBV18	.	TRBJ2-6	CASSPKDGPRGANVLTF	TGTGCCAGCTCACCCAAGGACGGGCCACGGGGGGCCAACGTCCTGACTTTC
.	TRBV29-1	.	TRBJ2-5	CSVVPGTSQETQYF	TGCAGCGTCGTGCCAGGGACTTCCCAAGAGACCCAGTACTTC
.	TRBV20-1	.	TRBJ1-1	CSARDPRTSEAFF	TGCAGTGCTAGAGACCCCAGGACTTCTGAAGCTTTCTTT